The rows below give T cell receptor beta chains drawn from one sample of a study of identical twins. TCRdb itself ran the 5' RACE reads through MiXCR, one entry per CDR3 protein. Found here are some 330,000 distinct CDR3 sequences, roughly 9% of them singletons; the top ten hold 7.5% to 9.5%. The sample comprised naive T cells sorted from blood. The receptor set was obtained from a woman in her fifties or sixties in good health. CDR3s include the opening cysteine and the closing phenylalanine or tryptophan. The order of the fields is V gene, clone size, J gene, D gene, CDR3 protein, CDR3 DNA. A D gene is named only where the DNA matches it firmly. Clone size is shown for a subset of rows, as once, few, many or a class of expanded clone.

TRBV20-1	few	TRBJ2-3	NA	CSAEPQGFTHTQYF	TGCAGTGCTGAGCCTCAAGGATTCACGCATACGCAGTATTTT
TRBV10-2	NA	TRBJ2-7	TRBD2	CASSEVTSGSYEQYF	TGCGCCAGCAGTGAGGTGACTAGCGGCTCCTACGAGCAGTACTTC
TRBV5-6	NA	TRBJ1-5	NA	CASSPGWGGNQPQHF	TGTGCCAGCAGCCCGGGATGGGGTGGCAATCAGCCCCAGCATTTT
TRBV2	many	TRBJ2-7	NA	CASKRDTTYEQYF	TGTGCCAGCAAACGGGACACCACCTACGAGCAGTACTTC
TRBV25-1	many	TRBJ1-6	TRBD1	CASTRSGTGVISPLHF	TGTGCCAGCACTCGCTCCGGGACAGGGGTGATATCACCCCTCCACTTT
TRBV27	few	TRBJ2-1	NA	CASSFSLSYNEQFF	TGTGCCAGCAGTTTTTCTTTGTCCTACAATGAGCAGTTCTTC
TRBV6-1	NA	TRBJ1-2	NA	CASMRDFGYTF	TGTGCCAGCATGAGAGACTTCGGCTACACCTTC
TRBV7-9	many	TRBJ1-1	NA	CASSSWGGREDTEAFF	TGTGCCAGCAGCTCGTGGGGCGGGAGAGAGGACACTGAAGCTTTCTTT
TRBV29-1	few	TRBJ2-1	NA	CSVERSYNEQFF	TGCAGCGTTGAGCGTTCCTACAATGAGCAGTTCTTC
TRBV27	many	TRBJ2-4	NA	CASSATTRNIQYF	TGTGCCAGCAGTGCAACCACGCGAAACATTCAGTACTTC
TRBV9	few	TRBJ1-3	TRBD1	CASSAWTGFSGNTIYF	TGTGCCAGCAGCGCTTGGACAGGCTTCTCTGGAAACACCATATATTTT
TRBV25-1	NA	TRBJ2-1	TRBD2	CASSVGVEGGPRSNEQFF	TGTGCCAGCAGTGTGGGGGTAGAGGGAGGGCCTCGGTCCAATGAGCAGTTCTTC
TRBV29-1	NA	TRBJ2-7	TRBD1	CSVELGTGASEQYF	TGCAGCGTTGAGTTGGGGACAGGAGCCTCGGAGCAGTACTTC
TRBV27	many	TRBJ2-7	NA	CASSFLPTSPLEYEQYF	TGTGCCAGCAGTTTTCTTCCAACTAGCCCACTGGAGTACGAGCAGTACTTC
TRBV20-1	NA	TRBJ2-3	NA	CSARGRASTDTQYF	TGCAGTGCTAGAGGGCGGGCCAGCACAGATACGCAGTATTTT
TRBV10-3	many	TRBJ2-3	TRBD2	CAIRLAGSTDTQYF	TGTGCCATCCGACTAGCGGGCAGCACAGATACGCAGTATTTT
TRBV6-1	NA	TRBJ2-3	NA	CASTSRGNTDTQYF	TGTGCCAGCACCTCAAGGGGGAACACAGATACGCAGTATTTT
TRBV20-1	few	TRBJ2-1	NA	CSASIGAVVNEQFF	TGCAGTGCTAGCATTGGGGCCGTTGTGAATGAGCAGTTCTTC
TRBV7-8	few	TRBJ1-2	NA	CASSLGFLRQTIYGYTF	TGTGCCAGCAGCTTAGGGTTCCTGAGACAGACAATTTATGGCTACACCTTC
TRBV5-1	few	TRBJ2-5	NA	CASSLWSSRNAETQYF	TGCGCCAGCAGCTTGTGGAGTAGCCGCAATGCAGAGACCCAGTACTTC
TRBV20-1	few	TRBJ2-1	TRBD2	CSAPLAGVYNEQFF	TGCAGTGCTCCCCTAGCGGGAGTCTACAATGAGCAGTTCTTC
TRBV5-1	few	TRBJ1-1	NA	CASAYGDLNTEAFF	TGCGCCAGCGCATATGGAGACTTGAACACTGAAGCTTTCTTT
TRBV20-1	NA	TRBJ1-4	NA	CSASQGVLEKLFF	TGCAGTGCTAGTCAGGGAGTACTTGAAAAACTGTTTTTT
TRBV12-3/TRBV12-4	many	TRBJ2-7	NA	CASTLGQYEQYF	TGTGCCAGCACCTTGGGGCAATACGAGCAGTACTTC
TRBV5-1	few	TRBJ1-2	NA	CASSPGASYGYTF	TGCGCCAGCAGCCCCGGGGCCTCATATGGCTACACCTTC
TRBV27	many	TRBJ2-1	NA	CASSLRAENYNEQFF	TGTGCCAGCAGTTTACGGGCCGAGAACTACAATGAGCAGTTCTTC
TRBV12-3/TRBV12-4	NA	TRBJ2-5	TRBD1	CASSFDRGVSAQYF	TGTGCCAGCAGTTTCGACAGGGGGGTGTCGGCCCAGTACTTC
TRBV5-6	few	TRBJ1-1	NA	CASSPTTGNMNTEAFF	TGTGCCAGCAGCCCGACCACAGGGAATATGAACACTGAAGCTTTCTTT
TRBV5-1	many	TRBJ2-1	TRBD1	CASSLDRGSSYNEQFF	TGCGCCAGCAGCTTGGACAGGGGGAGCTCCTACAATGAGCAGTTCTTC
TRBV12-3/TRBV12-4	many	TRBJ1-4	TRBD1	CASSLTGYGEKLFF	TGTGCCAGCAGCCTGACAGGGTACGGGGAAAAACTGTTTTTT
TRBV7-6	NA	TRBJ2-3	NA	CASSLASGAYTDTQYF	TGTGCCAGCAGCTTAGCGTCCGGGGCTTACACAGATACGCAGTATTTT
TRBV10-3	NA	TRBJ2-1	TRBD2	CAVGLAGDTNEQFF	TGTGCCGTCGGACTAGCGGGAGATACCAATGAGCAGTTCTTC
TRBV30	NA	TRBJ2-5	NA	CAWTGTLQETQYF	TGTGCCTGGACAGGGACTCTCCAAGAGACCCAGTACTTC
TRBV12-3/TRBV12-4	NA	TRBJ1-5	NA	CASSLGRGSKGQPQHF	TGTGCCAGCAGTTTGGGGAGGGGGTCGAAAGGTCAGCCCCAGCATTTT
TRBV15	NA	TRBJ1-4	NA	CATSSLRRGLLFF	TGTGCCACCAGCAGTCTAAGACGGGGGTTGCTGTTTTTT
TRBV20-1	NA	TRBJ1-6	NA	CSAIPLDDSPLHF	TGCAGTGCTATCCCCCTGGATGACTCACCCCTCCACTTT
TRBV12-3/TRBV12-4	many	TRBJ2-2	NA	CASSYGVRTGELFF	TGTGCCAGCAGTTACGGGGTACGGACCGGGGAGCTGTTTTTT
TRBV18	few	TRBJ2-1	TRBD2	CASSPGLASYNEQFF	TGTGCCAGCAGCCCGGGACTAGCTTCCTACAATGAGCAGTTCTTC
TRBV27	few	TRBJ2-1	TRBD2	CASRLAGATYSYNEQFF	TGTGCCAGCAGACTAGCGGGAGCGACGTACTCCTACAATGAGCAGTTCTTC
TRBV12-3/TRBV12-4	few	TRBJ2-3	NA	CASRNPTGGTDTQYF	TGTGCCAGCAGGAACCCGACAGGCGGAACAGATACGCAGTATTTT
TRBV7-9	few	TRBJ2-5	NA	CASSSKDSLQGETQYF	TGTGCCAGCAGCTCAAAAGACAGTCTTCAAGGGGAGACCCAGTACTTC
TRBV5-1	NA	TRBJ2-2	NA	CASNPNRANTGELFF	TGCGCCAGCAATCCGAACAGGGCGAACACCGGGGAGCTGTTTTTT
TRBV4-1	many	TRBJ1-1	TRBD1	CASSRTGERNTEAFF	TGCGCCAGCAGCCGGACAGGGGAAAGGAACACTGAAGCTTTCTTT
TRBV5-6	few	TRBJ2-3	TRBD1	CASSRQGAVITDTQYF	TGTGCCAGCAGCAGACAGGGGGCGGTAATTACAGATACGCAGTATTTT
TRBV7-8	many	TRBJ1-2	NA	CASSSEPTGRLYGYTF	TGTGCCAGCAGCTCAGAGCCAACGGGACGGCTCTATGGCTACACCTTC
TRBV5-1	many	TRBJ1-1	NA	CASSTGAGTEAFF	TGCGCCAGCAGTACCGGGGCCGGCACTGAAGCTTTCTTT
TRBV20-1	NA	TRBJ2-7	NA	CSARDLRDTGLGYEQYF	TGCAGTGCTAGAGATCTGCGAGACACAGGGTTAGGATACGAGCAGTACTTC
TRBV7-9	few	TRBJ2-1	TRBD2	CASSFWGGLAEYNEQFF	TGTGCCAGCAGCTTCTGGGGGGGACTAGCGGAATACAATGAGCAGTTCTTC
TRBV12-3/TRBV12-4	NA	TRBJ1-1	NA	CASSFLGLGDEAFF	TGTGCCAGCAGTTTTCTAGGACTTGGGGACGAAGCTTTCTTT
TRBV12-3/TRBV12-4	many	TRBJ2-2	NA	CASSEGWELFF	TGTGCCAGCTCTGAGGGTTGGGAGCTGTTTTTT
TRBV5-6	NA	TRBJ2-2	NA	CASSPTGQGNTGELFF	TGTGCCAGCAGCCCGACGGGTCAGGGGAACACCGGGGAGCTGTTTTTT
TRBV5-1	few	TRBJ2-1	TRBD2	CASSLVLSSGRAGNEQFF	TGCGCCAGCAGCTTGGTACTTAGTAGCGGGAGGGCCGGCAATGAGCAGTTCTTC
TRBV20-1	few	TRBJ2-1	TRBD2	CSAGAPGRALNEQFF	TGCAGTGCAGGCGCTCCCGGGAGGGCCCTAAATGAGCAGTTCTTC
TRBV24-1	many	TRBJ2-2	NA	CATSVTAETGELFF	TGTGCCACCAGTGTCACGGCAGAGACCGGGGAGCTGTTTTTT
TRBV14	few	TRBJ2-1	NA	CASSQETTIGVQFF	TGTGCCAGCAGCCAAGAAACTACTATTGGCGTGCAGTTCTTC
TRBV6-5	few	TRBJ1-1	NA	CASSSDGGGRAFF	TGTGCCAGCAGTTCCGACGGGGGGGGCCGGGCTTTCTTT